The T cell receptor beta chain under discussion was sequenced for a study of molecular identifiers for immune sequencing clone quantification (dated by TCRdb to about 2018). About the full investigation: For a replicate experiment, RNA from around 20,000 or 100,000 naive CD8 T cells was divided into five aliquots, of which four were sequenced. This methods study benchmarked molecular-identifier clustering-based TCR repertoire sequencing (MIDCIRS) and TCR RNA copy counting, using CD8 T cells to do so. Paper-wide results and their limitations: Even against a background of 850,000 to 1,000,000 naive CD8 T cells, spiked-in Jurkat TCR RNA amounting to a single cell's worth was reported to be detectable. Identical TCR molecules sharing a barcode could cause highly expanded clone sizes to be underestimated. In CMV-specific effector cells, clones with more than 20 RNA copies accounted for over 97% of molecules, whereas in naive cells such clones accounted for under 1%. Modeling estimated about 3 recovered TCR RNA copies per cell, compared with about 10 by digital PCR, which implies about 32% capture efficiency. When barcode sub-clustering was left out, chimeric consensus sequences inflated TCR diversity, with chimeras reaching as high as 47%. Spiked-in Jurkat TCR RNA (around 9 copies' worth), which is not part of the donor repertoire, was contained in the naive libraries.

Comment on this clonotype: This receptor's antigen is unknown. Base quality data are lacking; no much larger clone is found one base away.

V was cut back by 7 bases and J by 3 bases, leaving a gap of 12 bases between them. From its cysteine to its phenylalanine, the CDR3 spans 12 amino acids. This entry keeps only the CDR3 DNA: 36 bases, framed from base 1. From a lookup of the germline V gene, CDR1 and CDR2 are SQVTM and ANQGSEA. Libraries of naive CD8 T cells were built from anywhere between roughly 17,000 and 1,000,000 sorted cells, with 10%, 30% or 50% of the purified RNA used. On a BD FACSAria II, naive CD8 T cells were FACS-sorted as CD8+CD4-CCR7+CD45RA+ and collected into RLT Plus buffer. To test detection sensitivity, Jurkat RNA equal to fewer than 13 TCR copies was added to samples of roughly 18,000-1,100,000 naive CD8 T cells. CD8 T cells were enriched with RosetteSep CD8+ T Cell Enrichment Cocktail and Ficoll-Paque, followed by ACK red cell lysis. The library was prepared using PCR. The instrument given in TCRdb is NextSeq 500. Bulk TCR libraries were prepared as previously described, using TCR primers listed in Table S5. The Qiagen AllPrep DNA/RNA kit was used to purify total RNA. Before analysis, reads from multiple sequencing runs of one library were combined. The original pipeline was this. Reads were retained only if the reads had an exact TCR constant sequence, and the retained reads were trimmed to 150 nt and grouped according to their 12-nt molecular barcodes. Reads in each barcode group were sub-clustered using a 15% Levenshtein threshold, and a quality-weighted consensus sequence was built for each RNA molecule. Non-functional sequences were excluded, and lower-count sequences lying one edit away from another sequence were also excluded. Barcode sub-clusters with fewer than 20% of the maximum read count were removed, based on fitting two negative binomial distributions. In TCRdb, the public reads were trimmed at Q25 with fastp and aligned with MiXCR, with productive beta chains retained. Each CDR3 protein gets just one entry, which takes the most common genes and DNA from the rows behind it. It is TCRdb's table, rather than the study itself, that gives the V and J calls and clone size. Counted in this sample were some 680,000 distinct CDR3 sequences; roughly 23% of them appeared once. 0.78% of the sample is in the top ten clones.

The chain couples TRBV29-1 to TRBJ1-1, with no D gene named confidently. The material sequenced was naive CD8+ T cells from blood, with Jurkat cell RNA spiked in. The cell subset or site tag for this specimen amounts to: FACS-sorted CD8+CD4-CCR7+CD45RA+ naive T cells. The source of this sequence is a human donor in good health. Some libraries in this study had Jurkat cell RNA spiked in. CDR3 sequence: CSALLSYTEAFF. The nucleotides read TGCAGCGCCTTATTGTCGTACACTGAAGCTTTCTTT.